Below, 2 T cell receptor beta chains from the same sample are listed, as sequenced in a study of cytomegalovirus exposure and HLA in healthy donors. With 60 Vbeta and 13 Jbeta primers, the PCR was carried out. Method: immunoSEQ multiplex PCR; TCRdb's copy keeps in-frame clones and lacks some. The sample includes about 190,000 clones, 65% to 85% of them seen just once. The sample consisted of PBMCs. The receptors were sampled from a boy between 2 and 10 years old in good health and CMV-seronegative.

The gene calls are TRBV27 and TRBJ1-2; maybe TRBD1 (5 bases). The CDR3 is 13 amino acids. Germline V gene data show CDR1 as MNHEY and CDR2 as SMNVEV (reference sequence). Trimming pared 6 bases from V and 4 bases from J, leaving 12 bases between. The CDR3 sequence is CASSPQGIYGYTF. In DNA, the CDR3 is TGTGCCAGCAGCCCCCAGGGAATCTATGGCTACACCTTC.

Worth noting for this clone: This sample includes further DNA sequences coding for the same CDR3. V and J are TRBV6-1 and TRBJ1-2; D is undetermined. CDR1 and CDR2 from the germline V gene are MNHNS and SASEGT. This CDR3 has 12 amino acids. Trimming removed 2 bases from V and 3 bases from J, with 4 bases in between. The CDR3: CASSETDYGYTF. DNA for the CDR3: TGTGCCAGCAGTGAAACAGACTATGGCTACACCTTC.